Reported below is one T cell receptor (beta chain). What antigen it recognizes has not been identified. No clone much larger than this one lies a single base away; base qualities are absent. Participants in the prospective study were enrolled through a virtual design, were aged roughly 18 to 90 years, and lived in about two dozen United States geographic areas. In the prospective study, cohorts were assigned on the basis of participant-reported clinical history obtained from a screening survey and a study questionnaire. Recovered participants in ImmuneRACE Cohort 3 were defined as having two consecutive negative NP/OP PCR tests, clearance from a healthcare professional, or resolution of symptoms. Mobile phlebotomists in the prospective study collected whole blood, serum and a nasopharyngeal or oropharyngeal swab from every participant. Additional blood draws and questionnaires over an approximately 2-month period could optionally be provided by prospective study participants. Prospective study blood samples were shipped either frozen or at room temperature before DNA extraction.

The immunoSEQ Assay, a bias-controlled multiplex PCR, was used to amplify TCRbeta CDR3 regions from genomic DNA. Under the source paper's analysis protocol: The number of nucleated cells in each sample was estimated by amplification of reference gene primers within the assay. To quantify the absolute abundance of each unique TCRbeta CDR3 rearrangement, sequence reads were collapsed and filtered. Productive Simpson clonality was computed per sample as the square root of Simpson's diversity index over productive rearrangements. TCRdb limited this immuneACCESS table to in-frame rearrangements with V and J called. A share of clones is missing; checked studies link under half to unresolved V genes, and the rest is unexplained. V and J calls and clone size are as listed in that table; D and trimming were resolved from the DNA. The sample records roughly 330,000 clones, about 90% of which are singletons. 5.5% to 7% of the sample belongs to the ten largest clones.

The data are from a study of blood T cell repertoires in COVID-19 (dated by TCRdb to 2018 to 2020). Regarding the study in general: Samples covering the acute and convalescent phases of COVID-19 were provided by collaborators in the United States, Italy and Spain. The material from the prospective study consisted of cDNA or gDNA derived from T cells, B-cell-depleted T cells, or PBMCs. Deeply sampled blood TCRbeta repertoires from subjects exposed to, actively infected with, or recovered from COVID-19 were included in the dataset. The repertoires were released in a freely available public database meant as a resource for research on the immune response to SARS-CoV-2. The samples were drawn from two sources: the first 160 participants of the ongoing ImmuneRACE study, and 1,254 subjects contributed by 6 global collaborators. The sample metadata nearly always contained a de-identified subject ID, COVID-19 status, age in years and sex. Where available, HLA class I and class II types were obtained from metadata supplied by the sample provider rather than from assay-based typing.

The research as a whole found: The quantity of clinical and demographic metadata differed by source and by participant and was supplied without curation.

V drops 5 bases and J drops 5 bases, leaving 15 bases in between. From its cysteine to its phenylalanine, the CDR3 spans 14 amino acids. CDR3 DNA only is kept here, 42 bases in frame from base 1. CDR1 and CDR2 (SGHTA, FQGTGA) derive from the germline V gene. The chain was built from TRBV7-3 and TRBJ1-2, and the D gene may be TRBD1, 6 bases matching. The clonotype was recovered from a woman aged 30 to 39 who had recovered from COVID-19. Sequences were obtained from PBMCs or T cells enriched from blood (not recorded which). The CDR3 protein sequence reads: CASSQDGTSYGYTF. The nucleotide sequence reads TGTGCCAGCAGCCAAGACGGGACATCTTATGGCTACACCTTC.